Each of the 17 T cell receptor beta chains below was sequenced from the same sample in a study of blood T cell repertoires in COVID-19. Using immunoSEQ multiplex PCR, the repertoire was profiled, and TCRdb retains in-frame clones only, with some absent. This sample has tens of thousands of clones, with approximately 80% found just once. Sequencing was performed on peripheral blood. The receptors shown here come from a human donor in a cohort sampled during active COVID-19.

This chain connects TRBV10-1 to TRBJ2-7; possibly TRBD1 for D (6 bases). This CDR3 spans 13 amino acids. Germline V CDR1 and CDR2: WNHNN, SYGVQD (reference sequence). V gave up 5 bases and J gave up 1 base, with 9 bases separating them. CDR3 residues: CASSLDRSYEQYF. CDR3 sequence (DNA): TGCGCCAGCAGTCTTGACAGGTCCTACGAGCAGTACTTC.

This chain connects TRBV28 to TRBJ1-5, with no clear D. The germline V gene encodes CDR1 MDHEN and CDR2 SYDVKM. Trimming removed 2 bases from V and 0 bases from J, with 8 bases in between. There are 15 residues in the CDR3. CDR3 loop: CASSLRLTSNQPQHF. CDR3 nucleotides: TGTGCCAGCAGTTTAAGACTGACTAGCAATCAGCCCCAGCATTTT.

This chain links TRBV19 with TRBJ2-7, with 10 bases identical to TRBD1. Trimming removed 2 bases from V and 6 bases from J; junction bases left unmatched: 7. The CDR3 length is 15 residues. CDR1 and CDR2 (germline): LNHDA, SQIVND (reference sequence). The CDR3 nucleotides are TGTGCCAGTAGTATACGGACAGGGGGTTCTTCCGAGCAGTACTTC. It is translated as CASSIRTGGSSEQYF.

Points on this clone: A read error may produce the germline difference seen at one junction end. The CDR3 DNA sequence: TGTGCCAGCAGTTTAACAGTATACCACCATGAGACCCAGTACTTC. Protein: CASSLTVYHHETQYF. This chain joins TRBV28 and TRBJ2-5; D ambiguous. The CDR3 consists of 15 residues. The germline V gene has CDR1 MDHEN and CDR2 SYDVKM.

Written as DNA, the CDR3 is TGTGCCAGCAGCCAGGCGGGGTCGGAGACCCAGTACTTC. It is translated as CASSQAGSETQYF. V usage is TRBV3-1 (or the pseudogene TRBV3-2) and J usage is TRBJ2-5; D is perhaps TRBD2 (6 bases). Per the germline V gene, CDR1 is LGHDT and CDR2 is YNNKEL (reference sequence). The CDR3 runs 13 residues. Trimming stripped 3 bases from V and 5 bases from J, with 10 bases between.

This clone occurred once. The rearrangement joins TRBV5-5 to TRBJ1-5, with TRBD1 matching 8 bases. The CDR3 consists of 15 residues. After removal of 4 bases from V and 1 base from J, the junction contained 4 bases not matched to a gene. The germline gives CDR1 SGHKS, CDR2 YYEKEE (reference sequence). The CDR3 DNA follows: TGTGCCAGCAGCAGTCAGGGGGCGAGCAATCAGCCCCAGCATTTT. Its protein is CASSSQGASNQPQHF.

CDR3 in amino acids: CASSPRGGRDKETQYF. The CDR3, as DNA: TGTGCCAGCAGCCCCCGGGGGGGGCGGGATAAAGAGACCCAGTACTTC. The J gene is TRBJ2-5, the V gene TRBV28; 8 bases map to TRBD2. The CDR3 covers 16 residues. Unmatched junction bases numbered 12, after V lost 6 bases and J lost 3 bases. CDR1 is MDHEN and CDR2 is SYDVKM in the germline V gene.

This clone is termed medium-sized. This sequence joins TRBV30 and TRBJ1-6, with a weak D call TRBD1 (6 bases). The CDR3 sequence is 14 residues long. Between the trimmed V and J ends, which lost 2 bases and 7 bases, there was a span of 12 bases. Germline CDR1 and CDR2: GTSNPN and SVGIG (reference sequence). The CDR3 nucleotides are TGTGCCTGGAGTACGGGGGGCGGGAATTCACCCCTCCACTTT. Translation: CAWSTGGGNSPLHF.

The rearrangement joins TRBV11-2 to TRBJ1-3, with 7 bases matching TRBD1. The CDR3 totals 17 residues. The V segment lost 7 bases and the J segment 0 bases; nucleotides outside the gene matches: 12. Germline CDR1 and CDR2: SGHAT and FQNNGV. The DNA of the CDR3 is TGTGCCAGCACCCCGACAGGGAATGGGCGCTCTGGAAACACCATATATTTT. Encoded protein: CASTPTGNGRSGNTIYF.

In its sample, this clone was seen once. The chain has TRBV5-1 and TRBJ1-1; possible D gene TRBD1, 6 bases. With 1 base removed from V and 3 bases from J, the gap between germline ends came to 13 bases. The CDR3 length is 15 residues. Germline V gene data show CDR1 as SGHRS and CDR2 as YFSETQ. CDR3 amino acids: CASSLLVQGDTEAFF. CDR3 bases: TGCGCCAGCAGCTTGTTAGTACAGGGTGACACTGAAGCTTTCTTT.

This clone was counted a few times. The rearrangement links TRBV11-2 to TRBJ2-7; 7 bases line up with TRBD1. CDR1 is SGHAT, CDR2 FQNNGV, per germline. The CDR3 contains 15 residues. Losses at the gene ends were 4 bases for V and 2 bases for J; bases not matched to a gene: 8. The CDR3 loop reads CASSSGPGQTYEQYF. DNA for the CDR3: TGTGCCAGCAGCTCCGGACCGGGACAGACCTACGAGCAGTACTTC.

The chain links TRBV5-1 to TRBJ2-3; 7 nucleotides agree with TRBD1. The V gene's germline CDR1 is SGHRS and CDR2 YFSETQ. The CDR3 is 14 residues long. The ends lost 7 bases at V and 2 bases at J; junction bases unmatched: 7. CDR3 protein: CASEPGQNTDTQYF. CDR3 nucleotides: TGCGCCAGCGAACCGGGACAGAACACAGATACGCAGTATTTT. The entire variable domain, with the rest obtained from reference TRBV5-1 and TRBJ2-3, is as follows: KAGVTQTPRYLIKTRGQQVTLSCSPISGHRSVSWYQQTPGQGLQFLFEYFSETQRNKGNFPGRFSGRQFSNSRSEMNVSTLELGDSALYLCASEPGQNTDTQYFGPGTRLTVL.

V gene TRBV27 combines with J gene TRBJ2-7; D possibly corresponds to TRBD2 (5 bases). V was cut by 6 bases and J by 7 bases, with 19 bases left in between. This CDR3 has 14 amino acids. Germline V CDR1 and CDR2: MNHEY, SMNVEV (reference sequence). CDR3 DNA sequence: TGTGCCAGCAGCTTGAGGTTGGGGAGCGGTGAGCAGTACTTC. It codes for CASSLRLGSGEQYF.

The chain joins TRBV30 to TRBJ2-7; D gene unclear. Between the trimmed V and J ends, which lost 1 base and 6 bases, there was a span of 10 bases. CDR1 and CDR2 from the germline V gene are GTSNPN and SVGIG (reference sequence). The CDR3 spans 12 residues. The CDR3 region is CAWSGGSSEQYF. The DNA for the CDR3 is TGTGCCTGGAGTGGAGGATCTTCCGAGCAGTACTTC.

The gene calls are TRBV19 and TRBJ1-5, with 7 bases lining up with TRBD1. CDR3 size: 17 residues. The V segment lost 9 bases and the J segment 0 bases; nucleotides outside the gene matches: 14. The V gene's germline CDR1 is LNHDA and CDR2 SQIVND (reference sequence). Written as DNA, the CDR3 is TGTGCCAGCACTTCAGTTGGGACAGATTATAGCAATCAGCCCCAGCATTTT. Amino acid sequence: CASTSVGTDYSNQPQHF.

The gene calls are TRBV28 and TRBJ1-5; TRBD1 matches at 8 bases. The CDR3 sequence is 14 residues long. With 10 bases clipped from V and 1 base from J, the junction kept 6 bases outside the gene matches. Germline CDR1 MDHEN, CDR2 SYDVKM. The CDR3 bases are TGTGCCACCATGACAGGGGAGAGCAATCAGCCCCAGCATTTT. Amino acid sequence: CATMTGESNQPQHF.

The V and J genes are TRBV27 and TRBJ2-3; 9 nucleotides align to TRBD1. CDR3 length: 16 amino acids. CDR1 and CDR2 (germline): MNHEY, SMNVEV (reference sequence). The ends lost 0 bases at V and 4 bases at J; junction bases unmatched: 5. The CDR3 reads CASSLSGTGRPDTQYF. The CDR3 coding sequence is TGTGCCAGCAGTTTATCCGGGACAGGGCGGCCAGATACGCAGTATTTT.